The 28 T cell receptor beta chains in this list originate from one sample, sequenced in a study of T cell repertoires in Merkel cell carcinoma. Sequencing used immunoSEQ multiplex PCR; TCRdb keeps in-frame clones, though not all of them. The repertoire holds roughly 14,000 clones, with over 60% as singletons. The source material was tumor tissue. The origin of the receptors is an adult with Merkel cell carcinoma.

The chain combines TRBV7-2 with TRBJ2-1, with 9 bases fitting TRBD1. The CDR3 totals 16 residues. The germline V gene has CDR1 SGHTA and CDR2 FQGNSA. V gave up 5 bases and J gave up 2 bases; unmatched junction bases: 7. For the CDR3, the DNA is TGTGCCAGCAGCGGAACGCGGGACAGGGCCTACAATGAGCAGTTCTTC. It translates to CASSGTRDRAYNEQFF.

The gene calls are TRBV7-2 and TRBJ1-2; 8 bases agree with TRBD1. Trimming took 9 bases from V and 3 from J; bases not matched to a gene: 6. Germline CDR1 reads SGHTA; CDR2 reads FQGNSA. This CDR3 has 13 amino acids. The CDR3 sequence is CASDRGGYYGYTF. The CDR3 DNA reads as TGTGCCAGTGACAGGGGTGGGTACTATGGCTACACCTTC. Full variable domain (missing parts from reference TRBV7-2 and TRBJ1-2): GAGVSQSPSNKVTEKGKDVELRCDPISGHTALYWYRQSLGQGLEFLIYFQGNSAPDKSGLPSDRFSAERTGGSVSTLTIQRTQQEDSAVYLCASDRGGYYGYTFGSGTRLTVV.

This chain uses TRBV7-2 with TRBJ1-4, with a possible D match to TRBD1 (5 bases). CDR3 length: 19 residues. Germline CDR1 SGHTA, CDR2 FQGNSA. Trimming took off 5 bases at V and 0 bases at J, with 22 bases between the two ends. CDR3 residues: CASSPLPGVPRATNEKLFF. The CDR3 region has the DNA TGTGCCAGCAGCCCACTCCCAGGCGTTCCCAGGGCAACTAATGAAAAACTGTTTTTT. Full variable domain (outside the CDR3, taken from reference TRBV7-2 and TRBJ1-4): GAGVSQSPSNKVTEKGKDVELRCDPISGHTALYWYRQSLGQGLEFLIYFQGNSAPDKSGLPSDRFSAERTGGSVSTLTIQRTQQEDSAVYLCASSPLPGVPRATNEKLFFGSGTQLSVL.

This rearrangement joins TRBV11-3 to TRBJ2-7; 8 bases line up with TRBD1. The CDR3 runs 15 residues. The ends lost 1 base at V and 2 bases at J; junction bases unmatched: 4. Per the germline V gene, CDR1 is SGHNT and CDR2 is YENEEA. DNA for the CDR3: TGTGCCAGCAGCTTAGGGACAGGGATTCCCTACGAGCAGTACTTC. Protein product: CASSLGTGIPYEQYF.

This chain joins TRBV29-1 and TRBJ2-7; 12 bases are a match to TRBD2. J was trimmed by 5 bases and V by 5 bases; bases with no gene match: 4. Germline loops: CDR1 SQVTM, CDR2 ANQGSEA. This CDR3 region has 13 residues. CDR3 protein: CSVSRLAGDEQYF. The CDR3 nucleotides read TGCAGCGTTTCTCGACTAGCGGGAGACGAGCAGTACTTC.

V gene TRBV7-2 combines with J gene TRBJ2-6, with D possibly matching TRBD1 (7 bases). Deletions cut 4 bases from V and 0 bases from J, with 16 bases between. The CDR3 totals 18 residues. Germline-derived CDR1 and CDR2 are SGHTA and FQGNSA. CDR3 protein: CASSSQGGAGSGANVLTF. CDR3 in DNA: TGTGCCAGCAGCTCCCAGGGGGGCGCCGGCTCTGGGGCCAACGTCCTGACTTTC.

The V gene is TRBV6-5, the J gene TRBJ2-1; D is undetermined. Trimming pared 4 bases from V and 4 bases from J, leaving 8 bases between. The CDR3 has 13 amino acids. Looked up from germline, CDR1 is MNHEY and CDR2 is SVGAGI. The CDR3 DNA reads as TGTGCCAGCAGTTTTACTGGGTACAATGAGCAGTTCTTC. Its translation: CASSFTGYNEQFF.

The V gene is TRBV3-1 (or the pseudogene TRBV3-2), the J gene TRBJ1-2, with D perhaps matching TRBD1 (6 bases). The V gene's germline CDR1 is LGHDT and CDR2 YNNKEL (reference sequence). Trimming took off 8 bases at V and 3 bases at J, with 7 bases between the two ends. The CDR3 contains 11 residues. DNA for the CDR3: TGTGCCAGCTGGACAGACTATGGCTACACCTTC. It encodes CASWTDYGYTF.

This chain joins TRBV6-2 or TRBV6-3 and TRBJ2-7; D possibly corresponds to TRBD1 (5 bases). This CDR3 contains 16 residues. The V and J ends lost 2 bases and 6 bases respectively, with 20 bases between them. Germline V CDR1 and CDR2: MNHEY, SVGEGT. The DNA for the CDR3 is TGTGCCAGCAGTTACCCGATAGGGGCGCGAGTCTCCGAGCAGTACTTC. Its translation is CASSYPIGARVSEQYF.

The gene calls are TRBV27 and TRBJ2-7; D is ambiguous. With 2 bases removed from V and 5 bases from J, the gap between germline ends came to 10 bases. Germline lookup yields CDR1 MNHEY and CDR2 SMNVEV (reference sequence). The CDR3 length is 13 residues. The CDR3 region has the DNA TGTGCCAGCAGTTTAAGTAAGGTCAACGAGCAGTACTTC. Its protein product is CASSLSKVNEQYF.

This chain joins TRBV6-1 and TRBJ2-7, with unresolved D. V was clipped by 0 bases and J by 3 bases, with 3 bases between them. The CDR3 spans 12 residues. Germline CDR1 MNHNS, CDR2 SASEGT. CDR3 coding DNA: TGTGCCAGCAGTGAAGCATACTACGAGCAGTACTTC. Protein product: CASSEAYYEQYF.

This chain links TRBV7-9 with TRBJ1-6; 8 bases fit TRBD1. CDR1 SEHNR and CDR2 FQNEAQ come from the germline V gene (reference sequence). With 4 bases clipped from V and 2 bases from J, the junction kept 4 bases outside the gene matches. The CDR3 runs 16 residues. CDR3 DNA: TGTGCCAGCAGCTCTCGACAGGGGCCCTATAATTCACCCCTCCACTTT. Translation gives CASSSRQGPYNSPLHF.

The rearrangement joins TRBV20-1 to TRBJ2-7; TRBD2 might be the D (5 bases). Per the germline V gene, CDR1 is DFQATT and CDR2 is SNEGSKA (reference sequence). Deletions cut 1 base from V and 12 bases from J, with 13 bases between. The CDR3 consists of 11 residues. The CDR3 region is CSARAGEAAYF. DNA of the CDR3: TGCAGTGCTAGAGCGGGCGAAGCGGCGTACTTC.

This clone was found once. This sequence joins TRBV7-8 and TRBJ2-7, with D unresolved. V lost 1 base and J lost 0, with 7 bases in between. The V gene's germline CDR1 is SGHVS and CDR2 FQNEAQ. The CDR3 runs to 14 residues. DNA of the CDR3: TGTGCCAGCAGCTTAGTGGCTCCCTCCTACGAGCAGTACTTC. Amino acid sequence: CASSLVAPSYEQYF. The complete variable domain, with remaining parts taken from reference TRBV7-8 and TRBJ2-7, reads GAGVSQSPRYKVAKRGQDVALRCDPISGHVSLFWYQQALGQGPEFLTYFQNEAQLDKSGLPSDRFFAERPEGSVSTLKIQRTQQEDSAVYLCASSLVAPSYEQYFGPGTRLTVT.

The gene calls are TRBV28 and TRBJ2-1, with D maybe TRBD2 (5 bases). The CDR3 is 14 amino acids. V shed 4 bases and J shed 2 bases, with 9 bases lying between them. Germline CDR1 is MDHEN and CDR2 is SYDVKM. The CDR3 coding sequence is TGTGCCAGCAGTTCGAGGGTAGCCTACAATGAGCAGTTCTTC. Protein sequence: CASSSRVAYNEQFF.

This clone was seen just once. The CDR3 spells CASSRGVYGYTF. As DNA, the CDR3 is TGTGCCAGCAGCAGGGGCGTCTATGGCTACACCTTC. The V and J genes are TRBV25-1 and TRBJ1-2; maybe TRBD1 (6 bases). Germline V lookup: CDR1 MGHDK, CDR2 SYGVNS. This CDR3 is built from 12 residues. Trimming pared 6 bases from V and 4 bases from J, leaving 9 bases between.

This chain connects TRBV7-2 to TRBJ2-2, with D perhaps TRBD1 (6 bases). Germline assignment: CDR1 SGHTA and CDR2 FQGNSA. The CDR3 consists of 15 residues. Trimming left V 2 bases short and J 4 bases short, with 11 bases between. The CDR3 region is CASSLTRGATGELFF. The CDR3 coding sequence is TGTGCCAGCAGCTTAACCAGGGGAGCCACCGGGGAGCTGTTTTTT.

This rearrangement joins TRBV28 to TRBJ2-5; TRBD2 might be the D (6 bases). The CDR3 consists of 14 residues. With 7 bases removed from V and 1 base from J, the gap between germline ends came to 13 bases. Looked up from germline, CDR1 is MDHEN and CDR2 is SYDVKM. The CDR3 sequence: CASNPWEVQETQYF. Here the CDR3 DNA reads TGTGCCAGCAACCCCTGGGAGGTCCAAGAGACCCAGTACTTC.

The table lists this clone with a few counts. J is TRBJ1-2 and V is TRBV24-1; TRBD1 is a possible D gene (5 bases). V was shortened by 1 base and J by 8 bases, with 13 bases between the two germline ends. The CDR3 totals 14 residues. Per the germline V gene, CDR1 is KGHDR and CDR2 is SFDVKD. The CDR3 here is CATSDFEGSGGYTF. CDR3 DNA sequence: TGTGCCACCAGTGATTTTGAGGGGTCCGGGGGCTACACCTTC.

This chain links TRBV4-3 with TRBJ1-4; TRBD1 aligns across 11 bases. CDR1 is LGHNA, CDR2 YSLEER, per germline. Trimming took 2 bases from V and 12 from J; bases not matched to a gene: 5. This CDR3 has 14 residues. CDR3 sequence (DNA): TGCGCCAGCAGCCAACGGGACAGGGGGGACGAACTGTTTTTT. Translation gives CASSQRDRGDELFF.

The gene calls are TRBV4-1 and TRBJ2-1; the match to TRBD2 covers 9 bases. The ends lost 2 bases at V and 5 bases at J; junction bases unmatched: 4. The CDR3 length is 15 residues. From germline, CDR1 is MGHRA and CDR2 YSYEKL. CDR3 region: CASSQTGLANNEQFF. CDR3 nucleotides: TGCGCCAGCAGCCAAACTGGACTAGCGAACAATGAGCAGTTCTTC.

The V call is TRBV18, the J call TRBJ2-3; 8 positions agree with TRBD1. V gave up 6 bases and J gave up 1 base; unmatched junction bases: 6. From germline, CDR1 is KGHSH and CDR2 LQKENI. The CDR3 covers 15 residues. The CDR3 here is CASSSGTGRTDTQYF. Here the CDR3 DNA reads TGTGCCAGCTCTTCCGGGACAGGCCGCACAGATACGCAGTATTTT.

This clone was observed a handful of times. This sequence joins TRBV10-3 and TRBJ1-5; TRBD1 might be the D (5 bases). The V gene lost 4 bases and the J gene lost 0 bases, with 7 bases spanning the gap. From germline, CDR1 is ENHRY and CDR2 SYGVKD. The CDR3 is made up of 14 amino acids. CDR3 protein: CAISGGYSNQPQHF. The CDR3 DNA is TGTGCCATCAGTGGGGGCTATAGCAATCAGCCCCAGCATTTT.

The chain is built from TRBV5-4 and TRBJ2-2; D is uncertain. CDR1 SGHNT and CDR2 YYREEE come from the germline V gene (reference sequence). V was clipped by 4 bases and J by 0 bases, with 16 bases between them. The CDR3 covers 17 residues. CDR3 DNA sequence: TGTGCCAGCAGCCCCAAAAAGACTGGCGCGAACACCGGGGAGCTGTTTTTT. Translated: CASSPKKTGANTGELFF.

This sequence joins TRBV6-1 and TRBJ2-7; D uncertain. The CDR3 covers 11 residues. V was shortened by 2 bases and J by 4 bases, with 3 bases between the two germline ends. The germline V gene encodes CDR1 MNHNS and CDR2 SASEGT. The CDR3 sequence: CASSERYEQYF. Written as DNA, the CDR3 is TGTGCCAGCAGTGAAAGGTACGAGCAGTACTTC.

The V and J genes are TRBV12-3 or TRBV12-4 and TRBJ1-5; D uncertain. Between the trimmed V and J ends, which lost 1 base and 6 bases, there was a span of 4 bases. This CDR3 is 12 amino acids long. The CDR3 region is CASSLGTQPQHF. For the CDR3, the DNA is TGTGCCAGCAGTTTAGGAACTCAGCCCCAGCATTTT.

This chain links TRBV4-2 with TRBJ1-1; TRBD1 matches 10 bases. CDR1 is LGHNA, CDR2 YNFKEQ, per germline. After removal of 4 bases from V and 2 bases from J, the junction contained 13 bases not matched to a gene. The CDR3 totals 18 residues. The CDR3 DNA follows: TGTGCCAGCAGCCGAGCTATAGCGGGACAGGGGTATAACACTGAAGCTTTCTTT. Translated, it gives CASSRAIAGQGYNTEAFF.

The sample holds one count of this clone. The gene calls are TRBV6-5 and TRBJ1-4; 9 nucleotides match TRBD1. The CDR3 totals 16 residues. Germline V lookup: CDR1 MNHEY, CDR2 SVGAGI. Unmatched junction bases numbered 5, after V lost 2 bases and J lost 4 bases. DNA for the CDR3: TGTGCCAGCAGTTACACCTGGACAGGGGTTAATGAAAAACTGTTTTTT. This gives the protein CASSYTWTGVNEKLFF.